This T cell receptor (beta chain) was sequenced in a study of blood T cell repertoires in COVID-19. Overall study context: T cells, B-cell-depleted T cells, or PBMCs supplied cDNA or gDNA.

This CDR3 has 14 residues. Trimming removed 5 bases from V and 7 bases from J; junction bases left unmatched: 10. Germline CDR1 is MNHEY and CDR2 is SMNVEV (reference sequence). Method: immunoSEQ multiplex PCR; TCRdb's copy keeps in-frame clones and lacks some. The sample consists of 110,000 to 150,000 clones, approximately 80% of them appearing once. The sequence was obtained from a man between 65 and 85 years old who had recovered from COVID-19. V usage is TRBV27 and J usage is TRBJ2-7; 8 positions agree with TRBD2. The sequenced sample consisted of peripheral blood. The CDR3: CASSPGTRVAEQYF. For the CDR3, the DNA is TGTGCCAGCAGTCCAGGGACTAGGGTAGCGGAGCAGTACTTC.